These 26 T cell receptor beta chains were all obtained from the same sample, sequenced in a study of T cell clones after liver transplantation. Here immunoSEQ multiplex PCR was the method, and the copy in TCRdb shows in-frame clones only, minus some. Of 45,000 or so clones in the sample, about 86% are singletons; the top ten hold around 2.5%. The source was CD4+ T cells from blood, collected 24 months after liver transplant. The receptors come from a human patient who received a liver transplant. The graft donor may have contributed some T cells.

V and J are TRBV5-1 and TRBJ2-3; 9 bases line up with TRBD2. Trimming at V came to 3 bases and at J to 0 bases, leaving 11 bases not matched to a gene. The CDR3 totals 18 residues. Germline V lookup: CDR1 SGHRS, CDR2 YFSETQ. The CDR3 bases are TGCGCCAGCAGCTCGGTGGGTAGCGGGGGCTGGAGCACAGATACGCAGTATTTT. Translating gives CASSSVGSGGWSTDTQYF.

The chain is built from TRBV5-1 and TRBJ2-5; 9 nucleotides line up with TRBD1. The CDR3 extends over 13 amino acids. V lost 5 bases to trimming and J lost 7 bases; unmatched junction nucleotides: 6. The germline gives CDR1 SGHRS, CDR2 YFSETQ. The CDR3 DNA follows: TGCGCCAGCAGGACAGGGGGTGTTCTGACCCAGTACTTC. Translation gives CASRTGGVLTQYF.

This chain links TRBV9 with TRBJ1-3; 8 bases match TRBD1. V trimming: 2 bases; J trimming: 1 base; junction bases outside the gene matches: 5. Germline V lookup: CDR1 SGDLS, CDR2 YYNGEE. The CDR3 is 16 residues long. The CDR3 region is CASSVDRGISGNTIYF. The CDR3 bases are TGTGCCAGCAGCGTTGACAGGGGTATTTCTGGAAACACCATATATTTT.

The chain has TRBV6-1 and TRBJ2-5, with TRBD2 matching 14 bases. Germline V CDR1 and CDR2: MNHNS, SASEGT. After removal of 1 base from V and 5 bases from J, the junction contained 12 bases not matched to a gene. This CDR3 comprises 19 residues. CDR3 in DNA: TGTGCCAGCAGTGAAGAGAATCCCGGACTAGCGGGGGGCGGGGAGACCCAGTACTTC. It encodes CASSEENPGLAGGGETQYF.

Only one count was recorded for this clone. The chain uses TRBV2 and TRBJ1-6; D may be TRBD1 (5 bases). The V gene's germline CDR1 is SNHLY and CDR2 FYNNEI. The CDR3 has 14 amino acids. Trimming stripped 6 bases from V and 7 bases from J, with 13 bases between. DNA for the CDR3: TGTGCCAGCAGAGGCGGGGAGGGGAATTCACCCCTCCACTTT. It yields the protein CASRGGEGNSPLHF. The full variable domain, with the rest looked up from reference TRBV2 and TRBJ1-6, is EPEVTQTPSHQVTQMGQEVILRCVPISNHLYFYWYRQILGQKVEFLVSFYNNEISEKSEIFDDQFSVERPDGSNFTLKIRSTKLEDSAMYFCASRGGEGNSPLHFGNGTRLTVT.

The rearrangement links TRBV19 to TRBJ2-7, with 9 bases aligning to TRBD1. With V trimmed by 7 bases and J by 3 bases, 13 bases remained unmatched. There are 16 residues in the CDR3. Germline values: CDR1 LNHDA, CDR2 SQIVND (reference sequence). The DNA of the CDR3 is TGTGCCAGTAAACCAAGCAGGGACAGGGAGGTCTACGAGCAGTACTTC. Its protein is CASKPSRDREVYEQYF. The full variable domain, in which reference TRBV19 and TRBJ2-7 provide the parts outside the CDR3, is DGGITQSPKYLFRKEGQNVTLSCEQNLNHDAMYWYRQDPGQGLRLIYYSQIVNDFQKGDIAEGYSVSREKKESFPLTVTSAQKNPTAFYLCASKPSRDREVYEQYFGPGTRLTVT.

The chain recombines TRBV4-3 with TRBJ2-2; D gene ambiguous. The V end lost 0 bases, the J end lost 4 bases, and 9 bases lay between the germline ends. Germline loops: CDR1 LGHNA, CDR2 YSLEER. The CDR3 contains 15 residues. The CDR3 nucleotides are TGCGCCAGCAGCCAAGATCTGGGTGGCACCGGGGAGCTGTTTTTT. Its translation: CASSQDLGGTGELFF.

This rearrangement joins TRBV11-2 to TRBJ2-5; no definite D call. The J call may not be correct, given that the DNA end is closer to TRBJ2-7. From germline, CDR1 is SGHAT and CDR2 FQNNGV. This CDR3 is built from 11 residues. In DNA form, the CDR3 reads TGTGCCAGCAGCCGAACCTACGAGCAGTACTTC. Encoded protein: CASSRTYEQYF.

The rearrangement uses TRBV28 and TRBJ2-1; D is uncertain. V was shortened by 2 bases and J by 10 bases, with 9 bases between the two germline ends. Germline V gene data show CDR1 as MDHEN and CDR2 as SYDVKM. This CDR3 is 12 amino acids long. CDR3 protein: CASSLKVVEQFF. DNA for the CDR3: TGTGCCAGCAGTTTAAAGGTGGTGGAGCAGTTCTTC.

This chain's CDR3 is CASSLGTGVGEQYF. The DNA for the CDR3 is TGTGCCAGCAGCTTAGGGACAGGGGTCGGCGAGCAGTACTTC. The chain has TRBV7-9 and TRBJ2-7; TRBD1 agrees at 9 bases. Losses at the gene ends were 1 base for V and 6 bases for J; bases not matched to a gene: 4. CDR1 is SEHNR and CDR2 is FQNEAQ in the germline V gene (reference sequence). This CDR3 is 14 amino acids long.

The chain links TRBV2 to TRBJ2-7, with 7 bases fitting TRBD1. After removal of 4 bases from V and 7 bases from J, the junction contained 13 bases not matched to a gene. The germline CDR1 and CDR2 sequences are SNHLY and FYNNEI. The CDR3 has 15 amino acids. CDR3 loop: CASSGSGQSLGEQYF. CDR3 sequence (DNA): TGTGCCAGCAGTGGCTCGGGACAGTCCTTGGGGGAGCAGTACTTC.

The V and J genes are TRBV12-2 and TRBJ2-1; the table's D call, TRBD2, was not checked against the DNA. TRBV12-2 is a documented pseudogene. The CDR3 consists of 17 residues. The CDR3 bases are TGTGCAAGTCGCTACCCGGGACTAGAGAGCTCCTACAATGAGCAGTTCTTC. Residues: CASRYPGLESSYNEQFF.

This chain links TRBV11-2 with TRBJ2-1, with D possibly matching TRBD2 (5 bases). CDR1 and CDR2 (germline): SGHAT, FQNNGV. V shed 2 bases and J shed 5 bases, with 7 bases lying between them. This CDR3 has 13 amino acids. CDR3 coding DNA: TGTGCCAGCAGCTTACAGCGGAACAATGAGCAGTTCTTC. Its protein is CASSLQRNNEQFF.

The chain carries TRBV9 and TRBJ2-1, with 10 positions matching TRBD2. J gave up 4 bases and V 2 bases, and 12 bases lay outside the gene matches. CDR3 length: 18 amino acids. CDR1 and CDR2 from the germline V gene are SGDLS and YYNGEE. The CDR3 DNA reads TGTGCCAGCAGCGTTCGCCTGACTTCTAGCGGGGGATACAATGAGCAGTTCTTC. This gives the protein CASSVRLTSSGGYNEQFF.

This clone has just one count. V gene TRBV6-1 combines with J gene TRBJ2-7; 9 nucleotides line up with TRBD1. CDR1 and CDR2 (germline): MNHNS, SASEGT. The CDR3 runs to 14 residues. V lost 7 bases to trimming and J lost 2 bases; unmatched junction nucleotides: 6. The chain's CDR3 is CASTPGQGAYEQYF. The CDR3, as DNA: TGTGCCAGCACTCCGGGACAGGGCGCCTACGAGCAGTACTTC.

This chain joins TRBV5-4 and TRBJ2-7; D not resolved. The CDR3 extends over 12 amino acids. V lost 3 bases and J 6 bases, leaving 10 bases between the germline ends. CDR1 and CDR2 from the germline V gene are SGHNT and YYREEE (reference sequence). The DNA for the CDR3 is TGTGCCAGCAGCTCAGACTGGGCCGAGCAGTACTTC. Residues: CASSSDWAEQYF.

This clone is a singleton in its sample. The rearrangement uses TRBV9 and TRBJ2-5; D is uncertain. Germline V CDR1 and CDR2: SGDLS, YYNGEE. V was pared by 0 bases and J by 5 bases, with 17 bases between. The CDR3 extends over 16 amino acids. Written as DNA, the CDR3 is TGTGCCAGCAGCGTAGGCCCCCAGACTGGCCTGGAGACCCAGTACTTC. This sequence encodes CASSVGPQTGLETQYF.

This chain connects TRBV5-6 to TRBJ2-7; perhaps TRBD2 as D (5 bases). This CDR3 spans 15 amino acids. Trimming stripped 0 bases from V and 6 bases from J, with 16 bases between. Per germline, CDR1 SGHDT and CDR2 YYEEEE. In nucleotides, the CDR3 is TGTGCCAGCAGCTTGGATCGCCCGGGATGGGGCGAGCAGTACTTC. It translates to CASSLDRPGWGEQYF.

The sample holds one count of this clone. The chain combines TRBV19 with TRBJ1-2; TRBD1 agrees at 9 bases. Germline V gene sequence: CDR1 LNHDA, CDR2 SQIVND (reference sequence). The CDR3 is 15 amino acids. The V gene end was trimmed by 3 bases and the J gene end by 7 bases; junction bases not matched to a gene: 9. The DNA of the CDR3 is TGTGCCAGTAGTATTCGCGGACAGGGGTATGGTGGCTACACCTTC. Its protein product is CASSIRGQGYGGYTF.

The rearrangement uses TRBV28 and TRBJ2-1, with D hard to call. The V end lost 5 bases, the J end lost 7 bases, and 12 bases lay between the germline ends. Germline V lookup: CDR1 MDHEN, CDR2 SYDVKM. This CDR3 contains 13 residues. The CDR3 coding sequence is TGTGCCAGCAGTCCGTCAAAAACAAATGAGCAGTTCTTC. This encodes CASSPSKTNEQFF.

The CDR3: CASSSTGTGRNTEAFF. CDR3 nucleotide sequence: TGTGCCAGCAGTTCTACCGGGACAGGGCGGAACACTGAAGCTTTCTTT. V is TRBV7-8 and J is TRBJ1-1; 9 bases align to TRBD1. Germline trimming cut 6 bases from V and 1 base from J; bases unmatched to any gene: 9. Germline V gives CDR1 SGHVS, CDR2 FQNEAQ. The CDR3 covers 16 residues.

The chain joins TRBV7-2 to TRBJ1-4; the D is unclear. This CDR3 contains 13 residues. Germline V CDR1 and CDR2: SGHTA, FQGNSA. The V end lost 0 bases, the J end lost 7 bases, and 6 bases lay between the germline ends. This chain's CDR3 is CASSLARSEKLFF. The DNA for the CDR3 is TGTGCCAGCAGCTTAGCTCGGAGTGAAAAACTGTTTTTT.

The rearrangement uses TRBV19 and TRBJ1-1; TRBD1 matches at 8 bases. The CDR3 is 14 residues long. CDR1 and CDR2 from the germline V gene are LNHDA and SQIVND (reference sequence). With 8 bases clipped from V and 5 bases from J, the junction kept 10 bases outside the gene matches. The CDR3 region has the DNA TGTGCCAGTTGGACAGGGCTAGGAGGAACTGAAGCTTTCTTT. Encoded protein: CASWTGLGGTEAFF.

The chain uses TRBV11-2 and TRBJ2-6; 7 bases fit TRBD1. The J segment lost 0 bases and the V segment lost 7 bases, leaving 9 bases of the junction unmatched. This CDR3 has 17 amino acids. Germline-derived CDR1 and CDR2 are SGHAT and FQNNGV. CDR3 sequence reads: CASTISTGRSGANVLTF. In nucleotides, the CDR3 is TGTGCCAGCACCATATCGACAGGGCGCTCTGGGGCCAACGTCCTGACTTTC.

This chain connects TRBV4-2 to TRBJ1-5; D not certain. CDR1 is LGHNA, CDR2 YNFKEQ, per germline. Trimming took 0 bases from V and 0 from J, leaving 9 bases between them. CDR3 length: 16 residues. The CDR3 region has the DNA TGTGCCAGCAGCCAAGATCGACAAATTAGCAATCAGCCCCAGCATTTT. It translates to CASSQDRQISNQPQHF.

The chain uses TRBV11-2 and TRBJ2-5; 9 nucleotides agree with TRBD2. Germline CDR1 SGHAT, CDR2 FQNNGV. Trimming at V came to 6 bases and at J to 7 bases, leaving 15 bases not matched to a gene. This CDR3 region has 16 residues. The DNA for the CDR3 is TGTGCCAGCAGTACGCGGGCTAGCGGGAAGGATGTGACCCAGTACTTC. This translates into CASSTRASGKDVTQYF.